This TCR beta chain was observed in a study of shared clonotypes between healthy human individuals. The V gene's germline CDR1 is SGHKS and CDR2 YYEKEE (reference sequence). Trimming removed 5 bases from V and 0 bases from J, with 14 bases in between. CDR3 length: 15 residues. Several immunoSEQ plates held equal portions of the genomic DNA taken from each subset. Sequencing was performed with immunoSEQ multiplex PCR; in TCRdb, only in-frame clones are kept and a portion is missing. The table lists about 2.5 million clones, 80% to 95% of them singletons, with around 0.4% in the top ten. Sequenced input: naive CD4+ T cells from PBMCs. Specified subset: CD45RA+ positively selected. The V call is TRBV5-5, the J call TRBJ2-5, with D tentatively TRBD2 (6 bases). The sequence derives from a man aged 18 to 35 in good health. Some clones in this sample may be carry-over from other donors' samples. CDR3 loop: CASSTGGTNQETQYF. The CDR3 DNA reads TGTGCCAGCAGTACCGGAGGGACCAACCAAGAGACCCAGTACTTC.